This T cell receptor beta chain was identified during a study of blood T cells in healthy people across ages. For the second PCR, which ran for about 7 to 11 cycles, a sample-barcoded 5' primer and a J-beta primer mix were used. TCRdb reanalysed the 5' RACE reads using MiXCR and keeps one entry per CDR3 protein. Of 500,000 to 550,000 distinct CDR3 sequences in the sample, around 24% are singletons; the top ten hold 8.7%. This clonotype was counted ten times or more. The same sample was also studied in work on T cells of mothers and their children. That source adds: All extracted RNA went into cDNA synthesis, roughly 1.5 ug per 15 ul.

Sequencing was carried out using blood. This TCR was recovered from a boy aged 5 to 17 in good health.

The CDR3 spells CSGTGSVTGELFF. The CDR3 coding sequence is TGCAGCGGGACAGGATCCGTCACCGGGGAGCTGTTTTTT. The chain uses TRBV29-1 and TRBJ2-2; 7 bases map to TRBD1. The CDR3 consists of 13 residues. In germline, CDR1 is SQVTM, CDR2 ANQGSEA. V shed 7 bases, J shed 4 bases, and the junction held 6 bases outside the gene matches.